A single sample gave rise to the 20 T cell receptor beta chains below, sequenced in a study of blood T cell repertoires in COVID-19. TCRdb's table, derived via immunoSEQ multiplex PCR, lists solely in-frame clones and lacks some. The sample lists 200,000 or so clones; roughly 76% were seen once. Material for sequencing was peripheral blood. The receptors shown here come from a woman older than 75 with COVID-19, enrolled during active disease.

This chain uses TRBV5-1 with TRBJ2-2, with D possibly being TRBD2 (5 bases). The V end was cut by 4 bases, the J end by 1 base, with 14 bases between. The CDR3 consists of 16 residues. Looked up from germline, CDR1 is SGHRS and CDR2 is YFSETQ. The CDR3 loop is CASSPLAAKNTGELFF. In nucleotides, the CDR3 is TGCGCCAGCAGCCCTCTAGCAGCTAAGAACACCGGGGAGCTGTTTTTT.

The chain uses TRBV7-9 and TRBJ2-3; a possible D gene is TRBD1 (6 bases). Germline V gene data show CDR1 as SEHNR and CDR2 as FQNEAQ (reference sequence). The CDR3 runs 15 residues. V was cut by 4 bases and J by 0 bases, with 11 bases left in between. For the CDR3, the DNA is TGTGCCAGCAGCTCACAGGGTATGAGCACAGATACGCAGTATTTT. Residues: CASSSQGMSTDTQYF.

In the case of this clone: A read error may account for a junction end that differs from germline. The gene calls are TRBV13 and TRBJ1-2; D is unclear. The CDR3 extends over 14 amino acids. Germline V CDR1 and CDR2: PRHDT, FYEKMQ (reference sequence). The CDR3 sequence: CASSLGPDFYGYTF. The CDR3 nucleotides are TGTGCCAGCAGCCTAGGGCCGGACTTCTATGGCTACACCTTC.

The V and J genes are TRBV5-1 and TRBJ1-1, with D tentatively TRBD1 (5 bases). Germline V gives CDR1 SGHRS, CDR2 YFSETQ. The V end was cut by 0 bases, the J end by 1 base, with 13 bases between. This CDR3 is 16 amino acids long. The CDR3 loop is CASSLGSGQWNTEAFF. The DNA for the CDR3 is TGCGCCAGCAGCTTGGGGTCAGGGCAGTGGAACACTGAAGCTTTCTTT.

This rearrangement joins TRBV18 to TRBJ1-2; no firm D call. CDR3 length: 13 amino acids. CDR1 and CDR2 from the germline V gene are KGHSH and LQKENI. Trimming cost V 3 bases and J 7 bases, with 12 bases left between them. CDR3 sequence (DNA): TGTGCCAGCTCACCGGCGGGTTTTTCTGGCTACACCTTC. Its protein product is CASSPAGFSGYTF.

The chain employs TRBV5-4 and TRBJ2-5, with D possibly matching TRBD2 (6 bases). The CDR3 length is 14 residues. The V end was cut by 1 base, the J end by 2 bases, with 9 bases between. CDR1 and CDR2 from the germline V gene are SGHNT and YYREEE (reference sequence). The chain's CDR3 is CASSLWGTQETQYF. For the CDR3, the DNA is TGTGCCAGCAGCTTGTGGGGGACTCAAGAGACCCAGTACTTC.

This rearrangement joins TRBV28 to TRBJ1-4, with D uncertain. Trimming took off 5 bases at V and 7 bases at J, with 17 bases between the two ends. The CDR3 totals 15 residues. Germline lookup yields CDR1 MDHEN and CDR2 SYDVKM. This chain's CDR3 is CASSGRTDGGEKLFF. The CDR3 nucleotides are TGTGCCAGCAGTGGACGGACGGACGGAGGTGAAAAACTGTTTTTT.

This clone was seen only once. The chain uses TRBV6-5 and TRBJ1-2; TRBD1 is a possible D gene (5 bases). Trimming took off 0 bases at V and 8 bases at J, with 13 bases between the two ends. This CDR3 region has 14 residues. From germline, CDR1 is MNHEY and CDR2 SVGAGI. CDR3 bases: TGTGCCAGCAGTTACTCGGGAGGGGCAGACGGCTACACCTTC. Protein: CASSYSGGADGYTF.

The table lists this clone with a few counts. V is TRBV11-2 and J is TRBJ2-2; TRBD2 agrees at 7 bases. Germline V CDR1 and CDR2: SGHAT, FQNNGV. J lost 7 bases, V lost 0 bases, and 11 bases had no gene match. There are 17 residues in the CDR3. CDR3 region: CASSLDRDYGSLGELFF. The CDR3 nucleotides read TGTGCCAGCAGCTTAGATCGGGACTATGGGTCCCTCGGGGAGCTGTTTTTT.

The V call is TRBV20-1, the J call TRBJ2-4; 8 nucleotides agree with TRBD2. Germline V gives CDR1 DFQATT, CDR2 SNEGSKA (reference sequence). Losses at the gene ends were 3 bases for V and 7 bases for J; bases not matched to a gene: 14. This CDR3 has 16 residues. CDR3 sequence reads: CSASVAAGVGRNIQYF. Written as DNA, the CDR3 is TGCAGTGCTAGTGTAGCAGCGGGAGTAGGGAGGAACATTCAGTACTTC.

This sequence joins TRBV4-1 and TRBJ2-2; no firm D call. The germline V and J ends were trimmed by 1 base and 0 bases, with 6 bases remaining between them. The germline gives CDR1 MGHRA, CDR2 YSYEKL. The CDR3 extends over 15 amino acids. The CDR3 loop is CASSQGIANTGELFF. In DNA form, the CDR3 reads TGCGCCAGCAGCCAAGGCATAGCGAACACCGGGGAGCTGTTTTTT.

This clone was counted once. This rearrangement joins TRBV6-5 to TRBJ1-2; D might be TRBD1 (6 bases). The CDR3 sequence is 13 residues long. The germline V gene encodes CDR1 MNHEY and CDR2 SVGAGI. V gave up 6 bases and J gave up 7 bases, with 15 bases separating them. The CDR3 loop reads CASSPDGTCGYTF. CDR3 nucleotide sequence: TGTGCCAGCAGCCCCGACGGGACATGTGGCTACACCTTC.

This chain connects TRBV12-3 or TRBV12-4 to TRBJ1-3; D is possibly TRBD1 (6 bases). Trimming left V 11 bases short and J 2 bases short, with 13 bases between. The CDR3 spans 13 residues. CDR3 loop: CAVHSGAGNTIYF. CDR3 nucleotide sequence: TGTGCCGTCCACTCAGGGGCTGGAAACACCATATATTTT.

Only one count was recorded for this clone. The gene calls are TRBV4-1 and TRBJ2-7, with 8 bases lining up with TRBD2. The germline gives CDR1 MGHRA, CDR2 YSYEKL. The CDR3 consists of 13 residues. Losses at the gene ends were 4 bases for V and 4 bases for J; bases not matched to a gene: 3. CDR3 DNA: TGCGCCAGCAGCCCGTCGGGAGGGTACGAGCAGTACTTC. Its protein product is CASSPSGGYEQYF.

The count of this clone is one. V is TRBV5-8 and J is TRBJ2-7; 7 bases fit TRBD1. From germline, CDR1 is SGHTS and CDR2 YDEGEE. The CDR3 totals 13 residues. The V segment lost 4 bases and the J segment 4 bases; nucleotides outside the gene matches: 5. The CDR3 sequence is CASSRDSTYEQYF. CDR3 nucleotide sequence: TGTGCCAGCAGCAGGGACAGTACATACGAGCAGTACTTC. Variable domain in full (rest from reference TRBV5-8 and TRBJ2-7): EAGVTQSPTHLIKTRGQQATLRCSPISGHTSVYWYQQALGLGLQFLLWYDEGEERNRGNFPPRFSGRQFPNYSSELNVNALELEDSALYLCASSRDSTYEQYFGPGTRLTVT.

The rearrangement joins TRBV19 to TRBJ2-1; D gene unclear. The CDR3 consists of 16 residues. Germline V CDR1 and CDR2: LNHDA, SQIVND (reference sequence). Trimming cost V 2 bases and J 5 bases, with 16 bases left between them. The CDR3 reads CASSIHPSFANNEQFF. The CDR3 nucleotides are TGTGCCAGTAGTATACACCCCTCATTCGCGAACAATGAGCAGTTCTTC.

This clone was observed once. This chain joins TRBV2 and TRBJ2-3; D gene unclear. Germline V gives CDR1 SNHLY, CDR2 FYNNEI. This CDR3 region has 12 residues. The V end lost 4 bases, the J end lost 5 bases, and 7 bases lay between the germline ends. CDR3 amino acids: CASSVREDTQYF. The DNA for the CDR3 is TGTGCCAGCAGTGTTCGCGAAGATACGCAGTATTTT.

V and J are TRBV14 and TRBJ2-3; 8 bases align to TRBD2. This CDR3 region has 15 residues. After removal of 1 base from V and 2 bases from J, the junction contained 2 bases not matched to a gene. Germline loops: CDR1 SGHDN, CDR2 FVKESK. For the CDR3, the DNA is TGTGCCAGCAGCCAAGGACTAGCGAACACAGATACGCAGTATTTT. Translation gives CASSQGLANTDTQYF. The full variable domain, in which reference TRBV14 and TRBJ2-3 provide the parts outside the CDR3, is EAGVTQFPSHSVIEKGQTVTLRCDPISGHDNLYWYRRVMGKEIKFLLHFVKESKQDESGMPNNRFLAERTGGTYSTLKVQPAELEDSGVYFCASSQGLANTDTQYFGPGTRLTVL.

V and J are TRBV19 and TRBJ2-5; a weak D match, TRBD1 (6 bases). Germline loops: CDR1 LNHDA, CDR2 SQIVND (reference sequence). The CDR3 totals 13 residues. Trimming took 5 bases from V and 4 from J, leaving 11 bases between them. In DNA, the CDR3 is TGTGCCAGTAGTCCAGGGGCGAGAGAGACCCAGTACTTC. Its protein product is CASSPGARETQYF.

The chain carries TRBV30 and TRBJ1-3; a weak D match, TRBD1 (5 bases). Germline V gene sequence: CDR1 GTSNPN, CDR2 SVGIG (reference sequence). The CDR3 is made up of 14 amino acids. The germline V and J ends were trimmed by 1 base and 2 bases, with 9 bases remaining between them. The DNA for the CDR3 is TGTGCCTGGAGTGCCCAGGGTGCTGGAAACACCATATATTTT. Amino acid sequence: CAWSAQGAGNTIYF.